A single sample is the source of the 5 T cell receptor beta chains below, sequenced in a study of regulatory T cells in long-lasting Graves disease. Building of the TCR beta libraries involved iRepertoire HTBI primers and Arm-PCR of CDR3 regions. TCRdb fed the multiplex PCR reads into MiXCR, producing one record per CDR3 protein. The top ten clones hold over 9% of a sample with about 470,000 distinct CDR3 sequences, around 15% of them seen once. The sample's time point: newly diagnosed GD, antithyroid drugs for less than 3 months. From RNA extracted from PBMCs, the TCR library was made. These data were also filed under a second study, of T cells in Graves' hyperthyroidism and ophthalmopathy.

Sequencing was performed on peripheral blood mononuclear cells (PBMCs), taken at new diagnosis, from a patient treated with antithyroid drugs. Source of these receptors: a man in his forties with Graves disease.

CDR3 sequence reads: CASSSSQGGTSGNTIYF. Written as DNA, the CDR3 is TGTGCCAGCAGCTCATCACAGGGGGGAACCTCTGGAAACACCATATATTTT. This chain links TRBV7-3 with TRBJ1-3; 8 bases fit TRBD1. The trim removed 4 bases at V and 0 bases at J, leaving 8 bases unmatched. Germline CDR1 is SGHTA and CDR2 is FQGTGA. The CDR3 totals 17 residues.

Notes on this clonotype: A much larger clone lies a single base off, so this may be a read error. This sequence joins TRBV12-5 and TRBJ2-7, with 7 positions matching TRBD1. The CDR3 runs to 17 residues. V lost 2 bases to trimming and J lost 2 bases; unmatched junction nucleotides: 12. Per the germline V gene, CDR1 is LGHNT and CDR2 is FRNRAP. CDR3 amino acids: CASGLSKPGQLTYEQYF. CDR3 sequence (DNA): TGTGCTAGTGGTTTGTCGAAACCGGGACAGTTAACCTACGAGCAGTACTTC. Full variable domain (outside the CDR3, taken from reference TRBV12-5 and TRBJ2-7): DARVTQTPRHKVTEMGQEVTMRCQPILGHNTVFWYRQTMMQGLELLAYFRNRAPLDDSGMPKDRFSAEMPDATLATLKIQPSEPRDSAVYFCASGLSKPGQLTYEQYFGPGTRLTVT.

This clonotype was recorded at least ten times. J is TRBJ2-7 and V is TRBV28, with D perhaps matching TRBD2 (5 bases). Trimming took 8 bases from V and 6 from J, leaving 20 bases between them. The CDR3 runs 14 residues. Germline CDR1 MDHEN, CDR2 SYDVKM. The CDR3 loop is CASRGGGGVLEQYF. As DNA, the CDR3 is TGTGCCAGCCGAGGAGGAGGTGGCGTACTCGAGCAGTACTTC. Combining the CDR3 with reference TRBV28 and TRBJ2-7 gives the whole variable domain DVKVTQSSRYLVKRTGEKVFLECVQDMDHENMFWYRQDPGLGLRLIYFSYDVKMKEKGDIPEGYSVSREKKERFSLILESASTNQTSMYLCASRGGGGVLEQYFGPGTRLTVT.

This clonotype has ten or more counts. V gene TRBV24-1 combines with J gene TRBJ2-3, with TRBD1 as a possible D gene (6 bases). V was shortened by 3 bases and J by 0 bases, with 15 bases between the two germline ends. Germline CDR1 and CDR2: KGHDR and SFDVKD. The CDR3 runs to 17 residues. CDR3 coding DNA: TGTGCCACCAGTGATCAGGGGAGAACCTCTAGCACAGATACGCAGTATTTT. It encodes CATSDQGRTSSTDTQYF.

The chain is built from TRBV15 and TRBJ2-5; 7 nucleotides align to TRBD1. Germline-derived CDR1 and CDR2 are LNHNV and YYDKDF (reference sequence). J gave up 5 bases and V 1 base, and 7 bases lay outside the gene matches. This CDR3 comprises 15 residues. CDR3 protein: CATSRATGDRETQYF. DNA of the CDR3: TGTGCCACCAGCAGAGCTACAGGGGATCGGGAGACCCAGTACTTC. Combining the CDR3 with reference TRBV15 and TRBJ2-5 gives the whole variable domain DAMVIQNPRYQVTQFGKPVTLSCSQTLNHNVMYWYQQKSSQAPKLLFHYYDKDFNNEADTPDNFQSRRPNTSFCFLDIRSPGLGDTAMYLCATSRATGDRETQYFGPGTRLLVL.